This TCR beta chain came from a study of OX40 agonist ivuxolimab in advanced cancers. Method: immunoSEQ multiplex PCR; TCRdb's copy keeps in-frame clones and lacks some. This sample has about 73,000 clones, with 80% to 90% found just once. This clone was observed a single time. Patients with autoimmune history or systemic immunosuppression were excluded. The sequenced sample was CD4+ or CD8+ T cells sorted from blood, obtained in a trial of the OX40 agonist ivuxolimab. This receptor was taken from an adult with an advanced solid tumor such as melanoma, head and neck, liver or kidney cancer.

The CDR3 DNA reads as TGTGCCAGCAGCCATAGAAAGACAGGGGAATTATATGGCTACACCTTC. Its protein product is CASSHRKTGELYGYTF. V and J are TRBV7-2 and TRBJ1-2, with 8 bases that match TRBD1. Germline CDR1 reads SGHTA; CDR2 reads FQGNSA. V trimming: 5 bases; J trimming: 5 bases; junction bases outside the gene matches: 13. The CDR3 spans 16 residues.